The 27 T cell receptor beta chains in this list originate from one sample, sequenced in a study of blood T cell repertoires in COVID-19. TCRdb's copy holds only in-frame clones and misses some; the assay was immunoSEQ multiplex PCR. The table lists a few hundred thousand clones, more than 70% of them singletons. The sequencing sample was made of peripheral blood. The receptor source for this set is a woman in her thirties or forties who had recovered from COVID-19.

The CDR3 is CAWSVQRTGSSYNEQFF. DNA for the CDR3: TGTGCCTGGAGTGTTCAACGGACAGGGAGCTCCTACAATGAGCAGTTCTTC. J is TRBJ2-1 and V is TRBV30; 8 nucleotides match TRBD1. Germline CDR1 reads GTSNPN; CDR2 reads SVGIG (reference sequence). This CDR3 is built from 17 residues. J lost 0 bases, V lost 0 bases, and 7 bases had no gene match.

The chain combines TRBV7-9 with TRBJ2-7, with a possible D match to TRBD1 (7 bases). Germline lookup yields CDR1 SEHNR and CDR2 FQNEAQ (reference sequence). V was trimmed by 5 bases and J by 3 bases, leaving 20 bases between them. The CDR3 runs 16 residues. CDR3 in DNA: TGTGCCAGCAGCCCTGGGGGCAGGGGGGACGTCTACGAGCAGTACGTC. Residues: CASSPGGRGDVYEQYV.

V gene TRBV18 combines with J gene TRBJ1-2; D might be TRBD1 (5 bases). CDR3 length: 14 amino acids. Trimming stripped 2 bases from V and 2 bases from J, with 9 bases between. Germline V gives CDR1 KGHSH, CDR2 LQKENI. The CDR3 bases are TGTGCCAGCTCACCAACCGGACACAACTATGGCTACACCTTC. As protein: CASSPTGHNYGYTF.

The chain carries TRBV4-3 and TRBJ2-7, with a tentative D call TRBD2 (6 bases). This CDR3 is built from 12 residues. Germline V gene data show CDR1 as LGHNA and CDR2 as YSLEER. V dropped 3 bases and J dropped 6 bases, with 9 bases sitting between them. CDR3 bases: TGCGCCAGCAGCCATCCCGGGGGCGAGCAGTACTTC. Protein: CASSHPGGEQYF.

The rearrangement uses TRBV27 and TRBJ1-1; D possibly corresponds to TRBD1 (5 bases). The germline V gene encodes CDR1 MNHEY and CDR2 SMNVEV (reference sequence). The CDR3 covers 15 residues. V lost 7 bases and J lost 7, with 22 bases in between. The CDR3 here is CASTPRGGGTYEAFF. CDR3 bases: TGTGCCAGCACCCCGAGGGGCGGGGGGACGTATGAAGCTTTCTTT.

The chain links TRBV24-1 to TRBJ1-2, with TRBD1 matching over 8 bases. Germline trimming cut 3 bases from V and 8 bases from J; bases unmatched to any gene: 7. There are 14 residues in the CDR3. CDR1 KGHDR and CDR2 SFDVKD come from the germline V gene. The CDR3 DNA follows: TGTGCCACCAGTGATCCACGGACAGGGCCGGGCTACACCTTC. It translates to CATSDPRTGPGYTF.

The V call is TRBV2, the J call TRBJ1-1; D might be TRBD1 (5 bases). V lost 6 bases and J lost 3, with 17 bases in between. CDR1 is SNHLY, CDR2 FYNNEI, per germline. This CDR3 region has 15 residues. Here the CDR3 DNA reads TGTGCCAGCAGGACCCCAGCTGGGGCCTACACTGAAGCTTTCTTT. This sequence encodes CASRTPAGAYTEAFF.

This chain joins TRBV2 and TRBJ2-3; 7 positions match TRBD2. Trimming cost V 7 bases and J 0 bases; bases outside gene matches: 7. In germline, CDR1 is SNHLY, CDR2 FYNNEI. The CDR3 totals 15 residues. For the CDR3, the DNA is TGTGCCAGCACCGGACTAGGGAGTAGCACAGATACGCAGTATTTT. Translated: CASTGLGSSTDTQYF.

This chain uses TRBV12-3 or TRBV12-4 with TRBJ2-7; possible D gene TRBD2, 5 bases. The V gene lost 3 bases and the J gene lost 4 bases, with 10 bases spanning the gap. There are 13 residues in the CDR3. The CDR3 bases are TGTGCCAGCAGTTTTTGTGGGGAGTACGAGCAGTACGTC. Encoded protein: CASSFCGEYEQYV.

The chain uses TRBV6-2 or TRBV6-3 and TRBJ2-1, with 10 bases lining up with TRBD1. The ends lost 4 bases at V and 7 bases at J; junction bases unmatched: 10. The CDR3 runs to 16 residues. The germline V gene encodes CDR1 MNHEY and CDR2 SVGEGT. The CDR3 nucleotides read TGTGCCAGCAGTTCAAGGCGGGACAGGGGCTCGAATGAGCAGTTCTTC. Translated, it gives CASSSRRDRGSNEQFF.

J is TRBJ1-2 and V is TRBV6-2 or TRBV6-3, with unresolved D. Germline-derived CDR1 and CDR2 are MNHEY and SVGEGT. This CDR3 spans 13 amino acids. V was pared by 6 bases and J by 8 bases, with 16 bases between. This chain's CDR3 is CASSDSAVTGYTF. CDR3 in DNA: TGTGCCAGCAGCGACTCCGCTGTTACAGGCTACACCTTC.

This clone has just a few counts. CDR3 nucleotide sequence: TGTGCCAGCAGCCTGGGGCTAGCGGGAGGGTATGAGTTCTTC. Protein product: CASSLGLAGGYEFF. The rearrangement uses TRBV5-8 and TRBJ2-1; 12 bases map to TRBD2. Germline V gives CDR1 SGHTS, CDR2 YDEGEE. The CDR3 has 14 amino acids. Trimming cost V 4 bases and J 14 bases; bases outside gene matches: 10.

The rearrangement joins TRBV14 to TRBJ1-2; no clear D gene. The CDR3 extends over 12 amino acids. Trimming shortened V by 1 base and J by 4 bases, and 4 bases separated the two germline ends. Per germline, CDR1 SGHDN and CDR2 FVKESK. This CDR3 is CASSQARYGYTF. CDR3 nucleotides: TGTGCCAGCAGCCAAGCCCGCTATGGCTACACCTTC.

The rearrangement links TRBV24-1 to TRBJ2-2, with 12 bases lining up with TRBD2. The CDR3 has 17 residues. From germline, CDR1 is KGHDR and CDR2 SFDVKD. V was pared by 4 bases and J by 5 bases, with 7 bases of the junction left unmatched. The CDR3 reads CATSDPWGTSGTGELFF. The CDR3 DNA reads as TGTGCCACCAGTGACCCTTGGGGGACTAGCGGGACCGGGGAGCTGTTTTTT.

The chain recombines TRBV6-6 with TRBJ2-3, with TRBD1 matching over 7 bases. Germline CDR1 and CDR2: MNHNY and SVGAGI (reference sequence). The CDR3 loop spans 14 amino acids. V was pared by 6 bases and J by 2 bases, with 5 bases of the junction left unmatched. The CDR3 sequence: CASRSRGTTDTQYF. DNA for the CDR3: TGTGCCAGCAGATCCAGGGGGACCACAGATACGCAGTATTTT.

The chain carries TRBV6-2 or TRBV6-3 and TRBJ2-7, with 13 nucleotides matching TRBD2. Trimming took 4 bases from V and 3 from J; bases not matched to a gene: 9. Germline V lookup: CDR1 MNHEY, CDR2 SVGEGT. The CDR3 contains 17 residues. The CDR3 DNA reads TGTGCCAGCAGTTGGCCCACTAGCGGGAGGGTAAGCTACGAGCAGTACTTC. The encoded protein is CASSWPTSGRVSYEQYF.

The V gene is TRBV6-5, the J gene TRBJ1-1; 8 positions agree with TRBD1. The length of the CDR3 is 13 residues. Germline loops: CDR1 MNHEY, CDR2 SVGAGI. Germline trimming cut 6 bases from V and 4 bases from J; bases unmatched to any gene: 4. CDR3 coding DNA: TGTGCCAGCAGGAGACAGGGGAGCACTGAAGCTTTCTTT. The encoded protein is CASRRQGSTEAFF.

This chain links TRBV9 with TRBJ1-1; D not certain. Trimming cost V 3 bases and J 4 bases, with 13 bases left between them. The CDR3 extends over 14 amino acids. Germline lookup yields CDR1 SGDLS and CDR2 YYNGEE. Here the CDR3 DNA reads TGTGCCAGCAGCGCAGACCCCGGGGTCACTGAAGCTTTCTTT. As protein: CASSADPGVTEAFF.

CDR3 region: CASKAAGRTEAFF. In DNA form, the CDR3 reads TGTGCCAGCAAGGCCGCGGGGAGGACTGAAGCTTTCTTT. This chain links TRBV6-5 with TRBJ1-1; D not certain. V was trimmed by 7 bases and J by 5 bases, leaving 14 bases between them. The CDR3 contains 13 residues. CDR1 is MNHEY and CDR2 is SVGAGI in the germline V gene.

This chain uses TRBV19 with TRBJ1-5; no clear D. From germline, CDR1 is LNHDA and CDR2 SQIVND (reference sequence). The CDR3 consists of 16 residues. The ends were cut back, 3 bases at V and 7 bases at J, with 19 bases in the middle. The CDR3 coding sequence is TGTGCCAGTAGTATGGGTGAGTGGGCAGATCGGCAGCCCCAGCATTTT. Its translation is CASSMGEWADRQPQHF.

The chain employs TRBV30 and TRBJ1-3; weak D call: TRBD1 (5 bases). Germline loops: CDR1 GTSNPN, CDR2 SVGIG (reference sequence). The CDR3 length is 15 residues. V lost 4 bases, J lost 4 bases, and 17 bases lay in between. As DNA, the CDR3 is TGTGCCTGGACCCCGGGACCCCGGGGGGGAAACACCATATATTTT. Translation gives CAWTPGPRGGNTIYF.

The rearrangement joins TRBV27 to TRBJ1-2; 9 bases match TRBD1. The CDR3 sequence is 14 residues long. CDR1 is MNHEY, CDR2 SMNVEV, per germline (reference sequence). V dropped 5 bases and J dropped 6; count of bases not matched to a gene: 7. CDR3 sequence reads: CASSPGQGFNGYTF. The CDR3 nucleotides read TGTGCCAGCAGTCCGGGACAGGGCTTCAATGGCTACACCTTC.

This rearrangement joins TRBV24-1 to TRBJ2-3, with 9 bases aligning to TRBD2. The length of the CDR3 is 16 residues. Germline V lookup: CDR1 KGHDR, CDR2 SFDVKD. The trim removed 4 bases at V and 0 bases at J, leaving 4 bases unmatched. CDR3 region: CATSDLTSGSTDTQYF. The DNA for the CDR3 is TGTGCCACCAGTGACCTAACTAGCGGGAGCACAGATACGCAGTATTTT.

The chain is built from TRBV11-2 and TRBJ2-2; 7 bases are a match to TRBD1. CDR3 length: 15 residues. V lost 5 bases to trimming and J lost 4 bases; unmatched junction nucleotides: 7. Per germline, CDR1 SGHAT and CDR2 FQNNGV. CDR3 loop: CASSARDSFTGELFF. The CDR3 nucleotides are TGTGCCAGCAGCGCCCGGGACAGCTTCACCGGGGAGCTGTTTTTT.

V gene TRBV7-2 combines with J gene TRBJ1-1; 8 positions match TRBD1. Germline V gene lookup returns CDR1 SGHTA and CDR2 FQGNSA. V lost 5 bases, J lost 4 bases, and 9 bases stayed unmatched. There are 15 residues in the CDR3. The DNA of the CDR3 is TGTGCCAGCAGCCCAAGACAGGGGTTGGGCACTGAAGCTTTCTTT. It is translated as CASSPRQGLGTEAFF.

V and J are TRBV30 and TRBJ1-5; D is perhaps TRBD1 (5 bases). In germline, CDR1 is GTSNPN, CDR2 SVGIG (reference sequence). The V gene lost 3 bases and the J gene lost 10 bases, with 22 bases spanning the gap. The CDR3 runs 15 residues. CDR3 sequence (DNA): TGTGCCTGGAGCGACTCCGGGACTTCGGGGTTCCCCCAGCATTTT. Protein: CAWSDSGTSGFPQHF.

The chain has TRBV9 and TRBJ2-2; no clear D. CDR1 and CDR2 (germline): SGDLS, YYNGEE. The CDR3 has 12 amino acids. Trimming stripped 3 bases from V and 7 bases from J, with 7 bases between. The CDR3 nucleotides read TGTGCCAGCAGCGCCGGCGGCGGGGAGCTGTTTTTT. Residues: CASSAGGGELFF.